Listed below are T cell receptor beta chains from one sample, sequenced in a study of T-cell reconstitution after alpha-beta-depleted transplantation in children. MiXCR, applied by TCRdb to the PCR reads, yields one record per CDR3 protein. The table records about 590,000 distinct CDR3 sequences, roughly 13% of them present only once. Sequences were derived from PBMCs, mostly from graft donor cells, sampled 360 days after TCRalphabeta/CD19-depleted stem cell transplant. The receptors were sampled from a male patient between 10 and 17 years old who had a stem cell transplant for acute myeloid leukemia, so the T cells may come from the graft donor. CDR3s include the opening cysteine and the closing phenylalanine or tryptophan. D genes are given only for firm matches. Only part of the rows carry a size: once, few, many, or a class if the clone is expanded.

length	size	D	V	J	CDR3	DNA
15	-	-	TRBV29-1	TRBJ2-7	CSVGAGPPDSYEQYF	TGCAGCGTTGGGGCGGGACCCCCAGATTCCTACGAGCAGTACTTC
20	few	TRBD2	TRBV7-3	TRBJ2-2	CASSFRLLAGGPQGTGELFF	TGTGCCAGCAGCTTTCGATTACTAGCGGGAGGGCCTCAAGGCACCGGGGAGCTGTTTTTT
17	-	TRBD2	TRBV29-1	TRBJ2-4	CSVVPAGVSLAKNIQYF	TGCAGCGTTGTACCAGCGGGAGTCTCTTTAGCCAAAAACATTCAGTACTTC
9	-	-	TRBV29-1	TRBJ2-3	CSVESTQYF	TGCAGCGTTGAGTCTACGCAGTATTTT
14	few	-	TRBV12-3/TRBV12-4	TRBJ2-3	CASSYLSYADTQYF	TGTGCCAGCAGTTACCTGAGTTATGCAGATACGCAGTATTTT
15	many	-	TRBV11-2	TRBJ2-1	CATQEGVANTMEQFF	TGTGCCACGCAGGAGGGAGTAGCGAATACAATGGAGCAGTTCTTC
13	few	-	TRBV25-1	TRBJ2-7	CASTVAEAYEQYF	TGTGCCAGCACCGTAGCGGAGGCCTACGAGCAGTACTTC
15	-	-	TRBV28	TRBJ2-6	CASSIRGFGANVLTF	TGTGCCAGCAGTATCAGGGGTTTCGGGGCCAACGTCCTGACTTTC
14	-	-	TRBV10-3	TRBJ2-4	CAISESPRSGIQYF	TGTGCCATCAGTGAGTCACCTAGAAGCGGCATTCAGTACTTC
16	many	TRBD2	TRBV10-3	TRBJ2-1	CAISPGVAGVYNEQFF	TGTGCCATCAGCCCAGGGGTAGCGGGAGTATACAATGAGCAGTTCTTC
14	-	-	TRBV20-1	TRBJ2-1	CSAAFSGFYNEQFF	TGCAGTGCTGCTTTTAGCGGATTTTACAATGAGCAGTTCTTC
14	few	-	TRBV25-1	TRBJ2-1	CASSLLGTYNEQFF	TGTGCCAGCAGTCTGCTTGGCACCTACAATGAGCAGTTCTTC
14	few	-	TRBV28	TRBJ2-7	CASRDTGTSYEQYF	TGTGCCAGCAGGGACACCGGGACTTCCTACGAGCAGTACTTC
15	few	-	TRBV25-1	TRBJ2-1	CASSARLSSYNEQFF	TGTGCCAGCAGTGCACGACTGAGCTCCTACAATGAGCAGTTCTTC
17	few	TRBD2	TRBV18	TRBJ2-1	CASSPRIAGISYNEQFF	TGTGCCAGCTCACCACGAATAGCGGGAATCTCCTACAATGAGCAGTTCTTC
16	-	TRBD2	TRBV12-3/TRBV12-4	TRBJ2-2	CASSLGTSGSPGELFF	TGTGCCAGCAGCCTCGGTACTAGCGGGAGCCCCGGGGAGCTGTTTTTT
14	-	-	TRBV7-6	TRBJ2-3	CASSSEATVSTQYF	TGTGCCAGCAGCTCAGAAGCGACGGTGAGCACGCAGTATTTT
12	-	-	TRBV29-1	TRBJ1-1	CSVERVRTEAFF	TGCAGCGTTGAGAGGGTACGCACTGAAGCTTTCTTT
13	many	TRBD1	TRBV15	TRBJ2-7	CATSRTGAYEQYF	TGTGCCACCAGCCGGACAGGGGCCTACGAGCAGTACTTC
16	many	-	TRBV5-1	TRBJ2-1	CASSLNAASGRDEQFF	TGCGCCAGCAGCTTGAATGCCGCCTCCGGAAGGGATGAGCAGTTCTTC
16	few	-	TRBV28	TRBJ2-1	CASSFLGQLRSNEQFF	TGTGCCAGCAGTTTCCTGGGCCAACTCCGGTCCAATGAGCAGTTCTTC
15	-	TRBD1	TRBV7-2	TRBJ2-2	CASSRQGSDTGELFF	TGTGCCAGCAGCCGACAGGGGTCGGACACCGGGGAGCTGTTTTTT
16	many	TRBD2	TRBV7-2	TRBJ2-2	CASSLGLVSNTGELFF	TGTGCCAGCAGCTTGGGACTAGTCTCGAACACCGGGGAGCTGTTTTTT
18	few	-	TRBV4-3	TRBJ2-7	CASSPSRGGTPMVYEQYF	TGCGCCAGCAGCCCATCTCGAGGCGGGACACCAATGGTCTACGAGCAGTACTTC
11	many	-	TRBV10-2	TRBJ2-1	CASRQTNEQFF	TGCGCCAGCCGTCAGACTAACGAGCAGTTCTTC
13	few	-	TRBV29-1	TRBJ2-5	CSGRVGGTGTQYF	TGCAGCGGGCGCGTGGGCGGAACCGGGACCCAGTACTTC
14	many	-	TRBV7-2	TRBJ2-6	CASSFPSGANVLTF	TGTGCCAGCAGCTTCCCCTCTGGGGCCAACGTCCTGACTTTC
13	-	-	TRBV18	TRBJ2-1	CASSPAQGREQFF	TGTGCCAGCTCACCGGCACAGGGTAGGGAGCAGTTCTTC
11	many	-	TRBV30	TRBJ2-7	CAWSATYEQYF	TGTGCCTGGAGTGCCACCTACGAGCAGTACTTC
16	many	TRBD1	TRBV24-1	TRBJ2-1	CATSDSQGSSYNEQFF	TGTGCCACCAGTGATTCACAGGGGAGCTCCTACAATGAGCAGTTCTTC
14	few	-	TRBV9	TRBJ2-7	CASSARTWDIEQYF	TGTGCCAGCAGCGCCCGGACCTGGGACATCGAGCAGTACTTC
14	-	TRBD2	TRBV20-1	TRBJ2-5	CSAWPGLGGETQYF	TGCAGTGCTTGGCCGGGACTAGGGGGAGAGACCCAGTACTTC
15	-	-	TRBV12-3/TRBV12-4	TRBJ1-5	CASSFSGGSNQPQHF	TGTGCCAGCAGTTTTTCCGGGGGGAGCAATCAGCCCCAGCATTTT
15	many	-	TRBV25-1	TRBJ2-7	CASSSPGPPNYEQYF	TGTGCCAGCAGCTCCCCGGGACCCCCAAACTACGAGCAGTACTTC
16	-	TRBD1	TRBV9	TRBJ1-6	CASSVVPRTGLEPLHF	TGTGCCAGCAGCGTAGTACCGAGGACAGGACTGGAACCCCTCCACTTT
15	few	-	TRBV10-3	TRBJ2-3	CASTSGAPSTDTQYF	TGTGCCTCGACAAGCGGAGCCCCTAGCACAGATACGCAGTATTTT
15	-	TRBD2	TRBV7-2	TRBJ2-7	CASSLKPSGRGEQYF	TGTGCCAGCAGCTTAAAGCCAAGCGGGAGGGGAGAGCAGTACTTC
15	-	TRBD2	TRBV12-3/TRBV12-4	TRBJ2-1	CASIPSGRAYNEQFF	TGTGCCAGCATTCCTAGCGGGAGGGCCTACAATGAGCAGTTCTTC
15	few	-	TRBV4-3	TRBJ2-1	CASSQLMQGPHEQFF	TGCGCCAGCAGCCAACTAATGCAGGGTCCCCATGAGCAGTTCTTC
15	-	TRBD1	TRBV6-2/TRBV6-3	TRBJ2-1	CASSIGQGVYNEQFF	TGTGCCAGCAGTATCGGACAGGGTGTCTACAATGAGCAGTTCTTC
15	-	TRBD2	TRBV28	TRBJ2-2	CASTLSGRATGELFF	TGTGCCAGCACCCTAAGCGGGAGGGCCACCGGGGAGCTGTTTTTT
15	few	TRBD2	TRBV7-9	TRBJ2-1	CASSFVDSGVNEQFF	TGTGCCAGCAGCTTCGTGGATAGCGGGGTGAATGAGCAGTTCTTC
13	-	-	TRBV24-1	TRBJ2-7	CATSDPGQYEQYF	TGTGCCACCAGTGACCCCGGACAGTACGAGCAGTACTTC
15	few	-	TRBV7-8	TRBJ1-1	CASSKRGQPNTEAFF	TGTGCCAGCAGCAAGCGCGGACAGCCGAACACTGAAGCTTTCTTT
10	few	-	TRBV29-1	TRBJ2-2	CSALVGELFF	TGCAGCGCCCTAGTTGGGGAGCTGTTTTTT
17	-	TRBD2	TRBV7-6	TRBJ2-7	CASSYGTSVPLSYEQYF	TGTGCCAGCAGCTACGGGACTAGCGTTCCGCTGTCCTACGAGCAGTACTTC
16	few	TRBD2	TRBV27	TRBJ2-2	CASSPLSGRSTGELFF	TGTGCCAGCAGTCCTTTAAGCGGGAGGAGTACCGGGGAGCTGTTTTTT
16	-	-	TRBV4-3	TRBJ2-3	CASSVLRGSATDTQYF	TGCGCCAGCAGCGTCCTTCGGGGTTCAGCCACAGATACGCAGTATTTT
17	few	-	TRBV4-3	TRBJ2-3	CASSQGLPQTRTDTQYF	TGCGCCAGCAGCCAAGGATTACCTCAGACAAGAACAGATACGCAGTATTTT
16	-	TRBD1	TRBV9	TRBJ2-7	CASSGEAGGGYYEQYF	TGTGCCAGCAGCGGGGAGGCAGGGGGCGGTTACTACGAGCAGTACTTC
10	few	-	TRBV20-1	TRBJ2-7	CSAREDEQYF	TGCAGTGCTAGAGAAGACGAGCAGTACTTC
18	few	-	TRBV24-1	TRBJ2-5	CATSDPVTGGSREETQYF	TGTGCCACCAGTGATCCGGTTACAGGCGGTAGTCGGGAAGAGACCCAGTACTTC
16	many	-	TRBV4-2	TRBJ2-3	CASSHRRGLGADTQYF	TGTGCCAGCAGCCACCGAAGGGGACTGGGGGCGGATACGCAGTATTTT
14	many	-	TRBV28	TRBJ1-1	CASSLMGRTDEAFF	TGTGCCAGCAGTTTAATGGGGCGGACGGATGAAGCTTTCTTT